Following are 30 T cell receptor beta chains from one sample sequenced in a study of CD8+ T cells in alopecia areata. The treatment here: oral pan-JAK inhibitor, 5-10 mg twice daily. cDNA prepared by RNA extraction and subsequent reverse transcription served as the template for sequencing. Clones were read by immunoSEQ multiplex PCR, and TCRdb kept only the in-frame ones, dropping some. Of roughly 120,000 clones in the sample, 56% were seen once. The specimen was CD4+ T cells sorted from blood, collected at week 24, from a patient treated with tofacitinib. The receptors originated from a human donor with alopecia areata.

This clone appeared a few times. The chain couples TRBV19 to TRBJ2-3, with TRBD2 matching over 9 bases. CDR1 is LNHDA and CDR2 is SQIVND in the germline V gene (reference sequence). This CDR3 comprises 15 residues. Germline trimming cut 7 bases from V and 2 bases from J; bases unmatched to any gene: 7. In DNA, the CDR3 is TGTGCCAGTAATAAAGCGGGGGGCTTCACAGATACGCAGTATTTT. Translation: CASNKAGGFTDTQYF.

The rearrangement joins TRBV29-1 to TRBJ2-1; D unclear. This CDR3 comprises 12 residues. Germline values: CDR1 SQVTM, CDR2 ANQGSEA. The germline V and J ends were trimmed by 4 bases and 7 bases, with 11 bases remaining between them. CDR3 residues: CSVVKGINEQFF. CDR3 sequence (DNA): TGCAGCGTTGTCAAAGGGATAAATGAGCAGTTCTTC.

This chain joins TRBV5-4 and TRBJ1-6; no clear D gene. The V end was cut by 4 bases, the J end by 0 bases, with 17 bases between. The CDR3 is 18 amino acids. Germline-derived CDR1 and CDR2 are SGHNT and YYREEE (reference sequence). The CDR3 DNA sequence: TGTGCCAGCAGCAGTCAGGCCGGACCCAGCTCCTATAATTCACCCCTCCACTTT. This codes for CASSSQAGPSSYNSPLHF. Full variable domain (rest looked up from reference TRBV5-4 and TRBJ1-6): ETGVTQSPTHLIKTRGQQVTLRCSSQSGHNTVSWYQQALGQGPQFIFQYYREEENGRGNFPPRFSGLQFPNYSSELNVNALELDDSALYLCASSSQAGPSSYNSPLHFGNGTRLTVT.

This clone was observed a handful of times. This rearrangement joins TRBV20-1 to TRBJ2-7, with no clear D. From germline, CDR1 is DFQATT and CDR2 SNEGSKA (reference sequence). This CDR3 is 11 amino acids long. Trimming left V 6 bases short and J 6 bases short, with 12 bases between. CDR3 nucleotides: TGCAGTGCCCTCCGGCTGGGCGAGCAGTACTTC. Its protein is CSALRLGEQYF.

This clone was detected a few times. The chain couples TRBV5-1 to TRBJ2-4; 8 bases line up with TRBD2. Germline V CDR1 and CDR2: SGHRS, YFSETQ. V dropped 0 bases and J dropped 5; count of bases not matched to a gene: 1. The CDR3 has 14 amino acids. The CDR3 reads CASSLEAGENIQYF. The CDR3 nucleotides read TGCGCCAGCAGCTTGGAAGCGGGGGAAAACATTCAGTACTTC.

This chain joins TRBV29-1 and TRBJ2-5; perhaps TRBD2 as D (6 bases). V shed 8 bases and J shed 2 bases, with 12 bases lying between them. Germline lookup yields CDR1 SQVTM and CDR2 ANQGSEA. This CDR3 has 12 residues. The CDR3 protein is CSIPRGQETQYF. CDR3 in DNA: TGCAGCATTCCGCGGGGACAAGAGACCCAGTACTTC.

The chain joins TRBV5-1 to TRBJ2-7; no clear D gene. From germline, CDR1 is SGHRS and CDR2 YFSETQ. The CDR3 is 16 amino acids. Trimming stripped 0 bases from V and 1 base from J, with 14 bases between. CDR3 sequence reads: CASSLEAATHSYEQYF. DNA of the CDR3: TGCGCCAGCAGCTTGGAGGCAGCAACGCATTCCTACGAGCAGTACTTC.

The CDR3 bases are TGCGCCAGCAGCCAAACGGGACAGTTGATTAACTATGGCTACACCTTC. Residues: CASSQTGQLINYGYTF. V and J are TRBV4-3 and TRBJ1-2; 7 bases line up with TRBD1. The J segment lost 1 base and the V segment lost 2 bases, leaving 7 bases of the junction unmatched. Germline V CDR1 and CDR2: LGHNA, YSLEER. This CDR3 region has 16 residues.

This chain connects TRBV2 to TRBJ2-5; TRBD2 agrees at 8 bases. The germline gives CDR1 SNHLY, CDR2 FYNNEI. The CDR3 runs to 15 residues. J gave up 4 bases and V 5 bases, and 9 bases lay outside the gene matches. CDR3 sequence (DNA): TGTGCCAGCAGTACCCATCGGGGGGGCCGAGAGACCCAGTACTTC. Translation gives CASSTHRGGRETQYF.

This chain joins TRBV7-2 and TRBJ1-2; D is perhaps TRBD1 (5 bases). CDR1 is SGHTA and CDR2 is FQGNSA in the germline V gene. The CDR3 has 14 residues. Between the trimmed V and J ends, which lost 1 base and 11 bases, there was a span of 17 bases. CDR3 residues: CASSLEGTRIGYTF. The DNA for the CDR3 is TGTGCCAGCAGCTTAGAGGGGACGCGAATTGGATACACCTTC.

This clone was observed a single time. The chain couples TRBV9 to TRBJ1-2, with 8 positions matching TRBD1. CDR1 and CDR2 from the germline V gene are SGDLS and YYNGEE. Unmatched junction bases numbered 8, after V lost 3 bases and J lost 4 bases. The CDR3 covers 15 residues. The CDR3 loop is CASSETRTGLYGYTF. CDR3 sequence (DNA): TGTGCCAGCAGCGAGACAAGGACAGGGCTCTATGGCTACACCTTC.

This clone was observed once. V usage is TRBV4-2 and J usage is TRBJ1-2, with D uncertain. The V gene lost 6 bases and the J gene lost 1 base, with 15 bases spanning the gap. The germline CDR1 and CDR2 sequences are LGHNA and YNFKEQ. The CDR3 length is 15 residues. Here the CDR3 DNA reads TGTGCCAGCAGATCCGGGGAGGGAGGTAACTATGGCTACACCTTC. Protein sequence: CASRSGEGGNYGYTF.

The chain joins TRBV6-5 to TRBJ2-7, with TRBD2 matching over 9 bases. The germline V gene encodes CDR1 MNHEY and CDR2 SVGAGI. The V segment lost 7 bases and the J segment 5 bases; nucleotides outside the gene matches: 6. CDR3 length equals 13 residues. The CDR3 DNA follows: TGTGCCAGCATGAGCGGGGGGAGCGACGAGCAGTACTTC. Translation gives CASMSGGSDEQYF.

A few counts support this clone. V usage is TRBV6-1 and J usage is TRBJ2-3, with TRBD2 matching over 8 bases. Germline-derived CDR1 and CDR2 are MNHNS and SASEGT. After removal of 4 bases from V and 7 bases from J, the junction contained 10 bases not matched to a gene. This CDR3 has 15 residues. The CDR3 coding sequence is TGTGCCAGCAGTGGAAGCGGGGGAACTTGGAATACGCAGTATTTT. Its translation: CASSGSGGTWNTQYF.

The V call is TRBV11-2, the J call TRBJ2-7; tentative D call: TRBD2 (5 bases). The CDR3 has 14 amino acids. Trimming shortened V by 6 bases and J by 1 base, and 13 bases separated the two germline ends. Germline-derived CDR1 and CDR2 are SGHAT and FQNNGV. The CDR3 region has the DNA TGTGCCAGCAGTAAGGACCGGGGATCCTACGAGCAGTACTTC. Residues: CASSKDRGSYEQYF.

The chain recombines TRBV12-5 with TRBJ2-3; TRBD2 agrees at 8 bases. The CDR3 totals 16 residues. The V segment lost 7 bases and the J segment 5 bases; nucleotides outside the gene matches: 14. Germline V CDR1 and CDR2: LGHNT, FRNRAP. CDR3 sequence reads: CASAPGKGLAGDTQYF. For the CDR3, the DNA is TGTGCTAGTGCCCCGGGAAAAGGACTAGCAGGAGATACGCAGTATTTT.

The V gene is TRBV4-1, the J gene TRBJ2-2; unclear D gene. Trimming stripped 1 base from V and 7 bases from J, with 13 bases between. The length of the CDR3 is 15 residues. The germline gives CDR1 MGHRA, CDR2 YSYEKL. This chain's CDR3 is CASSQGSAGRGELFF. CDR3 DNA sequence: TGCGCCAGCAGCCAAGGTTCGGCAGGTCGCGGGGAGCTGTTTTTT.

This clone was seen a handful of times. V is TRBV30 and J is TRBJ1-4; D remains ambiguous. The CDR3 spans 11 residues. Germline CDR1 and CDR2: GTSNPN and SVGIG (reference sequence). The V end lost 3 bases, the J end lost 8 bases, and 7 bases lay between the germline ends. The CDR3: CAWSDMEKLFF. The CDR3 DNA follows: TGTGCCTGGAGCGATATGGAAAAACTGTTTTTT.

The chain has TRBV30 and TRBJ1-5; a possible D gene is TRBD1 (5 bases). Trimming stripped 1 base from V and 5 bases from J, with 9 bases between. Germline V gene data show CDR1 as GTSNPN and CDR2 as SVGIG (reference sequence). This CDR3 has 13 amino acids. For the CDR3, the DNA is TGTGCCTGGAGTGCCAGGGAACATCAGCCCCAGCATTTT. As protein: CAWSAREHQPQHF.

In its sample, this clone was seen a few times. This chain joins TRBV29-1 and TRBJ2-2, with a tentative D call TRBD1 (6 bases). The CDR3 consists of 14 residues. V was trimmed by 7 bases and J by 3 bases, leaving 15 bases between them. The germline CDR1 and CDR2 sequences are SQVTM and ANQGSEA. CDR3: CSGKQGPHTGELFF. In DNA form, the CDR3 reads TGCAGCGGAAAACAGGGACCGCACACCGGGGAGCTGTTTTTT.

This rearrangement joins TRBV29-1 to TRBJ2-3, with 10 bases aligning to TRBD2. This CDR3 comprises 15 residues. J was trimmed by 2 bases and V by 6 bases; bases with no gene match: 8. CDR1 and CDR2 from the germline V gene are SQVTM and ANQGSEA. Written as DNA, the CDR3 is TGCAGCGTCGTCCCCCTAGCGGGGGACACAGATACGCAGTATTTT. This translates into CSVVPLAGDTDTQYF.

In DNA form, the CDR3 reads TGTGCCAGCACCTGGGGCGGGTATGGCTACACCTTC. Its translation: CASTWGGYGYTF. The chain uses TRBV5-6 and TRBJ1-2, with D possibly TRBD1 on 5 matching bases. Per germline, CDR1 SGHDT and CDR2 YYEEEE. The V end was cut by 6 bases, the J end by 5 bases, with 11 bases between. This CDR3 spans 12 amino acids.

This clone appeared a few times. This chain links TRBV6-5 with TRBJ1-2; maybe TRBD1 (6 bases). The CDR3 covers 13 residues. In germline, CDR1 is MNHEY, CDR2 SVGAGI. The V and J ends lost 0 bases and 6 bases respectively, with 8 bases between them. The CDR3 region has the DNA TGTGCCAGCAGTTACTCGGGACAAAATGGCTACACCTTC. Encoded protein: CASSYSGQNGYTF.

In this sample, this clone turned up a few times. The chain uses TRBV11-2 and TRBJ2-1, with 8 bases that match TRBD1. CDR1 and CDR2 (germline): SGHAT, FQNNGV. CDR3 length equals 16 residues. With V trimmed by 2 bases and J by 5 bases, 8 bases remained unmatched. The CDR3 region has the DNA TGTGCCAGCAGCTTATATCTGGACAGGGCGGACAATGAGCAGTTCTTC. Translated, it gives CASSLYLDRADNEQFF.

The V gene is TRBV5-5, the J gene TRBJ1-6; D gene ambiguous. The CDR3 runs to 15 residues. The germline gives CDR1 SGHKS, CDR2 YYEKEE (reference sequence). The V end lost 3 bases, the J end lost 3 bases, and 10 bases lay between the germline ends. The CDR3 DNA follows: TGTGCCAGCAGCTCCGAATCCGTCTATAATTCACCCCTCCACTTT. Protein: CASSSESVYNSPLHF.

This chain links TRBV7-2 with TRBJ1-2; maybe TRBD1 (5 bases). Trimming removed 1 base from V and 12 bases from J, with 12 bases in between. The CDR3 loop spans 12 amino acids. Germline-derived CDR1 and CDR2 are SGHTA and FQGNSA. DNA for the CDR3: TGTGCCAGCAGCTTAGATGGCGGGGGGGACACCTTC. It is translated as CASSLDGGGDTF.

This clone has only a few counts. V is TRBV5-1 and J is TRBJ2-5; 11 nucleotides align to TRBD2. The V gene's germline CDR1 is SGHRS and CDR2 YFSETQ. Trimming at V came to 5 bases and at J to 1 base, leaving 13 bases not matched to a gene. The CDR3 has 18 amino acids. Here the CDR3 DNA reads TGCGCCAGCAGTTCCCGGGCTAGCGGGGGGTCCCTCCAAGAGACCCAGTACTTC. It specifies CASSSRASGGSLQETQYF.

The chain carries TRBV25-1 and TRBJ1-1, with a tentative D call TRBD1 (5 bases). The CDR3 runs 13 residues. Germline V gene sequence: CDR1 MGHDK, CDR2 SYGVNS. Trimming took off 6 bases at V and 1 base at J, with 9 bases between the two ends. CDR3 loop: CASRGDWNTEAFF. CDR3 bases: TGTGCCAGCAGGGGGGACTGGAACACTGAAGCTTTCTTT.

The chain carries TRBV30 and TRBJ1-1; D is uncertain. Germline assignment: CDR1 GTSNPN and CDR2 SVGIG (reference sequence). V lost 4 bases to trimming and J lost 1 base, with 13 bases between them. The CDR3 sequence is 14 residues long. The CDR3 DNA reads as TGTGCCTGGACCTCACTAAACGGGAACACTGAAGCTTTCTTT. It is translated as CAWTSLNGNTEAFF.

V is TRBV30 and J is TRBJ2-7; the D is unclear. The germline V and J ends were trimmed by 6 bases and 2 bases, with 14 bases remaining between them. Per germline, CDR1 GTSNPN and CDR2 SVGIG (reference sequence). This CDR3 spans 13 amino acids. The CDR3 loop is CACTSGPPYEQYF. The CDR3 coding sequence is TGTGCCTGCACTTCCGGGCCCCCCTACGAGCAGTACTTC.